This T cell receptor (beta chain) was retrieved from a study of CD8 T cells in Susac syndrome. Study in general: When blood was drawn, patients with Susac syndrome were on intravenous immunoglobulin alone, on corticosteroids, or therapy-naive. Study observations and caveats: Susac-specific public clones numbered 15 to 20 in total CD8+ repertoires (and 5 or 6 in CD8+ TEMRA repertoires).

Reverse transcription of roughly 0.5 to 1 ug RNA used random hexamers. The amplification used immunoSEQ multiplex PCR on TCR beta CDR3; it spanned 54 Vbeta and 13 Jbeta. One entry per CDR3 protein, called by TCRdb with MiXCR from the immunoSEQ multiplex PCR reads. The sample has 95,000 to 150,000 distinct CDR3 sequences; roughly 94% are singletons. Worth noting for this clonotype: Its antigen is unknown.

Sequencing of TCR beta covered CD8+ and CD4+ T cells obtained from blood. Between the trimmed V and J ends, which lost 7 bases and 3 bases, there was a span of 12 bases. This CDR3 is built from 13 residues. Germline CDR1 SNHLY, CDR2 FYNNEI. The specimen was CD8+ T cells from PBMCs. V usage is TRBV2 and J usage is TRBJ1-1; D is uncertain. This sequence was found in a human donor with Susac syndrome. CDR3 region: CASKDGTDTEAFF. The CDR3 nucleotides read TGTGCCAGCAAGGACGGTACAGACACTGAAGCTTTCTTT. The full variable domain, its missing parts supplied by reference TRBV2 and TRBJ1-1, is EPEVTQTPSHQVTQMGQEVILRCVPISNHLYFYWYRQILGQKVEFLVSFYNNEISEKSEIFDDQFSVERPDGSNFTLKIRSTKLEDSAMYFCASKDGTDTEAFFGQGTRLTVV.